This T cell receptor beta chain was recovered during a study of T cell responses to AZD1222 COVID-19 vaccine (TCRdb year 2021). As for the study more broadly: AZD1222 recipients given second doses at about 4 weeks or at about 12 weeks were pooled, since spike-specific TCR depth and breadth were not found to differ between the two schedules. A total of 230 to 250 trial participants underwent TCR sequencing, of whom nearly 210 received two doses of AZD1222 and roughly 25 received two doses of the MenACWY control vaccine. Trial participants were enrolled into age subgroups of 18-55, 56-69 and 70-plus years, which contained around 150, 28 and 57 TCR-sequenced participants, respectively. Study-level results and caveats: Only 5 to 7 AZD1222 recipients were SARS-CoV-2 seropositive at baseline, limiting conclusions about previously exposed vaccinees. After two AZD1222 doses, both the breadth and the depth of spike-specific TCRs were significantly higher than at day 0 and than in MenACWY recipients. Epitopes outside the regions mutated in the B.1.351 and B.1.1.7 variants were reportedly recognized by nearly half of the unique spike-specific TCRs. The vaccine-associated CD4 TCRs covered the entire spike protein, and the dominant responses fell in regions 160-218 and 743-854. No day 14 peak-response samples were available, so repertoires were characterized only after the peak T cell response. Participants were mostly white British, with more females than males. The authors suggested clonal diversity may have been underestimated. In the small 56-69-year group, the increase in depth fell short of significance, most likely because of low power.

The time point label corresponds to: baseline before first vaccination. Samples from vaccinated people were obtained from the UK trials COV001 and COV002, which included a single-blind randomized controlled phase 2/3 trial of AZD1222 (ChAdOx1 nCoV-19) in healthy adults. Trial participant PBMC samples were collected at day 0 and day 28 after the second dose for TCRbeta chain sequencing. Looking up the germline V gene yields CDR1 SGHTA and CDR2 FQGNSA. Deletion took 10 bases off V and 5 bases off J, with a span of 16 bases between the germline ends. Counted from cysteine to phenylalanine, this CDR3 has 13 amino acids. Only the CDR3 region is kept as DNA, spanning 39 bases read in frame from base 1. To note about this clone: The specificity of this receptor is unknown. The input lacks base qualities; no much larger clone sits a single base away.

The CDR3 regions of human TCRbeta chains were analyzed by immunosequencing. The authors' analysis ran thus. Repertoire TCRs were matched against a reference library of SARS-CoV-2-specific TCRs generated with the MIRA antigen-specificity platform. Breadth was defined as the fraction of unique TCRs that were SARS-CoV-2-associated, and depth was defined as the fraction of total T cells that were SARS-CoV-2-associated. Using the MIRA data, each spike-specific TCR was mapped to the spike region that the TCR reacts to and placed in a CD4 or CD8 class. Log10-transformed breadth and depth values were compared by one-way ANOVA with Sidak's multiple comparisons tests. As stored in TCRdb, this immuneACCESS dataset retains in-frame rearrangements with V and J assigned. A fraction of the clones does not appear; measured against another copy, unresolved V genes explain less than half of the discrepancy, and the remainder lacks a known reason. The D gene and trimming were derived from the DNA, and the V and J assignments and clone size from that table. The sample table lists about 110,000 clones, around 90% of them with a count of one. The ten largest clones take up around 4.3% of the sample.

The sequence was obtained from an adult in good health. Recombination connected TRBV7-2 to TRBJ2-3; TRBD2 could be the D gene, as 6 bases match. This material consisted of peripheral blood, taken on day 0 of AZD1222 vaccination. The CDR3 protein: CATGARFLDTQYF. The nucleotide sequence reads TGTGCCACGGGAGCGAGGTTTTTAGATACGCAGTATTTT.